The 6 T cell receptor beta chains listed next were all sequenced from one sample in a study of cytomegalovirus exposure and HLA in healthy donors. Using immunoSEQ multiplex PCR, the repertoire was profiled, and TCRdb retains in-frame clones only, with some absent. The sample holds about 44,000 clones; 93% are singletons and the top ten take less than 2.5%. The material sequenced was PBMCs. All receptors derive from a woman in her late teens or twenties in good health and CMV-seronegative.

The chain is built from TRBV18 and TRBJ1-5, with a possible D match to TRBD1 (5 bases). The CDR3 has 14 residues. With 4 bases removed from V and 3 bases from J, the gap between germline ends came to 10 bases. Germline values: CDR1 KGHSH, CDR2 LQKENI. The CDR3 loop reads CASSLGHSNQPQHF. As DNA, the CDR3 is TGTGCCAGCTCACTAGGACACTCCAATCAGCCCCAGCATTTT.

The CDR3 reads CASSQEDSIYGYTF. DNA of the CDR3: TGCGCCAGCAGCCAAGAGGACAGTATCTATGGCTACACCTTC. This chain links TRBV4-1 with TRBJ1-2; a possible D gene is TRBD1 (6 bases). Trimming took 0 bases from V and 4 from J, leaving 9 bases between them. The germline gives CDR1 MGHRA, CDR2 YSYEKL. The CDR3 is 14 residues long.

The chain joins TRBV5-1 to TRBJ1-5; TRBD1 is a possible D gene (5 bases). This CDR3 region has 14 residues. Trimming pared 0 bases from V and 6 bases from J, leaving 10 bases between. The germline V gene encodes CDR1 SGHRS and CDR2 YFSETQ. The CDR3 region is CASSLGGDTQPQHF. CDR3 nucleotides: TGCGCCAGCAGCTTGGGGGGGGATACTCAGCCCCAGCATTTT.

The rearrangement joins TRBV18 to TRBJ2-5, with 7 bases identical to TRBD1. V shed 2 bases, J shed 1 base, and the junction held 10 bases outside the gene matches. CDR1 is KGHSH, CDR2 LQKENI, per germline. This CDR3 is 17 amino acids long. In DNA form, the CDR3 reads TGTGCCAGCTCACCATATCTTTCAGGGGGTCCCCAAGAGACCCAGTACTTC. It is translated as CASSPYLSGGPQETQYF.

This clone was counted once. This chain joins TRBV2 and TRBJ2-4, with D tentatively TRBD2 (5 bases). Germline CDR1 and CDR2: SNHLY and FYNNEI. The CDR3 covers 16 residues. V was pared by 7 bases and J by 7 bases, with 23 bases between. The CDR3, as DNA: TGTGCCAGCATTAGAAAGGGTGTTGCAGGAGGTAACATTCAGTACTTC. Its protein product is CASIRKGVAGGNIQYF.

The chain uses TRBV6-1 and TRBJ1-5, with D possibly TRBD1 on 5 matching bases. The germline gives CDR1 MNHNS, CDR2 SASEGT. The V end lost 5 bases, the J end lost 7 bases, and 15 bases lay between the germline ends. The CDR3 extends over 14 amino acids. CDR3 in DNA: TGTGCCAGCAGTAACCAGGGTTTTAGGCAGCCCCAGCATTTT. Protein product: CASSNQGFRQPQHF.